The source of this T cell receptor beta chain is a study of cytomegalovirus exposure and HLA in healthy donors. Whole-study findings and limits: TCR association rates varied by HLA locus in a later analysis, with DRB1 highest and HLA-C lowest.

The V gene lost 4 bases and the J gene lost 2 bases, with 13 bases spanning the gap. The CDR3 consists of 15 residues. Germline V gene sequence: CDR1 SGHAT, CDR2 FQNNGV. The primer mix had 60 Vbeta and 13 Jbeta primers. Repertoires were generated with immunoSEQ multiplex PCR, while TCRdb's copy carries only in-frame clones and drops some. The sample includes around 130,000 clones, roughly 76% seen only once; the top ten take 2% to 2.5%. With respect to this clone: Its antigen is as yet unknown.

The chain uses TRBV11-2 and TRBJ2-3, with a weak D call TRBD1 (6 bases). Sequencing was done on a sample of PBMCs. The sequence came from a man aged 25-40 years in good health and CMV-seronegative. The DNA of the CDR3 is TGTGCCAGCAGCTCGTGGGGACATTCCACAGATACGCAGTATTTT. It encodes CASSSWGHSTDTQYF.